A single sample gave rise to the 31 T cell receptor beta chains below, sequenced in a study of identical twins. TCRdb re-derived calls from the 5' RACE reads in MiXCR, one entry per CDR3 protein. The sample holds approximately 1.8 million distinct CDR3 sequences, about 32% seen once. The source material was cord blood. These receptors all come from a newborn girl in good health.

The chain has TRBV12-3 or TRBV12-4 and TRBJ2-5; 11 nucleotides line up with TRBD2. V was pared by 7 bases and J by 1 base, with 11 bases of the junction left unmatched. This CDR3 contains 17 residues. Here the CDR3 DNA reads TGTGCCAGCAACCTTCTTAGCGGGAGGGCCCTCCAAGAGACCCAGTACTTC. Encoded protein: CASNLLSGRALQETQYF.

This clonotype was seen only once. The genes are TRBV7-2 and TRBJ2-7; 8 positions match TRBD1. The CDR3 has 16 residues. V shed 5 bases, J shed 2 bases, and the junction held 11 bases outside the gene matches. Germline lookup yields CDR1 SGHTA and CDR2 FQGNSA. CDR3 coding DNA: TGTGCCAGCAGCACAGGGAGGACAGGGAATCCCTACGAGCAGTACTTC. Translated, it gives CASSTGRTGNPYEQYF. The full variable domain, in which reference TRBV7-2 and TRBJ2-7 provide the parts outside the CDR3, is GAGVSQSPSNKVTEKGKDVELRCDPISGHTALYWYRQSLGQGLEFLIYFQGNSAPDKSGLPSDRFSAERTGGSVSTLTIQRTQQEDSAVYLCASSTGRTGNPYEQYFGPGTRLTVT.

In nucleotides, the CDR3 is TGTGCCAGCATGGGGGCACCGTGGACTAACTATGGCTACACCTTC. Translated: CASMGAPWTNYGYTF. The chain carries TRBV6-6 and TRBJ1-2; weak D call: TRBD1 (6 bases). Germline V lookup: CDR1 MNHNY, CDR2 SVGAGI (reference sequence). This CDR3 region has 15 residues. V was pared by 7 bases and J by 0 bases, with 15 bases between.

This clonotype has only a few counts. Written as DNA, the CDR3 is TGTGCCAGCTCACCAACGGGGTTTGGGCCCCAGTACTTC. Its protein is CASSPTGFGPQYF. The chain recombines TRBV18 with TRBJ2-5; D perhaps matches TRBD2 (5 bases). V lost 2 bases and J lost 9, with 13 bases in between. In germline, CDR1 is KGHSH, CDR2 LQKENI. This CDR3 comprises 13 residues.

The rearrangement uses TRBV7-2 and TRBJ1-1; possible D gene TRBD1, 5 bases. The V and J ends lost 1 base and 6 bases respectively, with 9 bases between them. Germline CDR1 reads SGHTA; CDR2 reads FQGNSA. CDR3 size: 13 residues. The CDR3 protein is CASSLEAGPEAFF. The CDR3 DNA is TGTGCCAGCAGCTTAGAAGCGGGGCCTGAAGCTTTCTTT. The entire variable domain, with the rest obtained from reference TRBV7-2 and TRBJ1-1, is as follows: GAGVSQSPSNKVTEKGKDVELRCDPISGHTALYWYRQSLGQGLEFLIYFQGNSAPDKSGLPSDRFSAERTGGSVSTLTIQRTQQEDSAVYLCASSLEAGPEAFFGQGTRLTVV.

The chain has TRBV19 and TRBJ2-1; 7 nucleotides match TRBD2. The ends lost 6 bases at V and 7 bases at J; junction bases unmatched: 15. This CDR3 is 16 amino acids long. In germline, CDR1 is LNHDA, CDR2 SQIVND (reference sequence). The chain's CDR3 is CASRAAGGRSANEQFF. The CDR3 DNA reads as TGTGCCAGTAGAGCCGCCGGCGGGAGATCTGCAAATGAGCAGTTCTTC.

This clonotype was detected a few times. The chain joins TRBV12-3 or TRBV12-4 to TRBJ1-2; D uncertain. CDR3 length: 13 amino acids. V was clipped by 1 base and J by 6 bases, with 9 bases between them. The CDR3 sequence is CASSLVRGNGYTF. The CDR3 DNA reads as TGTGCCAGCAGTTTAGTCCGAGGGAATGGCTACACCTTC.

This clonotype was seen a handful of times. The chain has TRBV10-1 and TRBJ1-2; the D is unclear. This CDR3 contains 16 residues. Trimming pared 6 bases from V and 0 bases from J, leaving 17 bases between. Germline V lookup: CDR1 WNHNN, CDR2 SYGVQD (reference sequence). CDR3 region: CASSPYPGGANYGYTF. For the CDR3, the DNA is TGCGCCAGCAGCCCATACCCAGGAGGAGCTAACTATGGCTACACCTTC.

The genes are TRBV28 and TRBJ1-4; 9 nucleotides align to TRBD1. CDR1 MDHEN and CDR2 SYDVKM come from the germline V gene. V lost 2 bases and J lost 0; bases outside the gene matches: 16. The CDR3 consists of 21 residues. The CDR3 is CASSLTLPRGTGRTTNEKLFF. The CDR3 coding sequence is TGTGCCAGCAGTTTAACGCTCCCTCGCGGGACAGGGCGCACAACTAATGAAAAACTGTTTTTT.

The chain uses TRBV12-3 or TRBV12-4 and TRBJ2-5, with D possibly TRBD1 on 5 matching bases. This CDR3 has 12 residues. V was trimmed by 9 bases and J by 11 bases, leaving 19 bases between them. The CDR3, as DNA: TGTGCCAGACATCGAAGGGGAAGTGAGCAGTACTTC. This gives the protein CARHRRGSEQYF.

This clonotype was detected a few times. This sequence joins TRBV25-1 and TRBJ1-1; no clear D. Germline V gene data show CDR1 as MGHDK and CDR2 as SYGVNS. This CDR3 comprises 15 residues. The ends were cut back, 2 bases at V and 4 bases at J, with 14 bases in the middle. The CDR3 here is CASSERWGTFTEAFF. The CDR3 bases are TGTGCCAGCAGTGAACGGTGGGGAACGTTCACTGAAGCTTTCTTT.

This clonotype has a handful of counts. The V and J genes are TRBV2 and TRBJ1-2, with 7 positions matching TRBD1. The CDR3 has 15 amino acids. The J segment lost 3 bases and the V segment lost 4 bases, leaving 8 bases of the junction unmatched. CDR1 SNHLY and CDR2 FYNNEI come from the germline V gene. The CDR3 protein is CASSGARGEDYGYTF. CDR3 coding DNA: TGTGCCAGCAGTGGAGCCAGGGGGGAGGACTATGGCTACACCTTC.

The chain employs TRBV7-2 and TRBJ2-5, with a possible D match to TRBD2 (6 bases). This CDR3 comprises 14 residues. The germline V gene encodes CDR1 SGHTA and CDR2 FQGNSA. V was pared by 2 bases and J by 5 bases, with 12 bases between. This CDR3 reads CASSLSAGRETQYF. The CDR3 DNA sequence: TGTGCCAGCAGCTTATCAGCAGGGAGGGAGACCCAGTACTTC.

This clonotype was detected a few times. The J gene is TRBJ2-1, the V gene TRBV4-2; 12 bases are a match to TRBD2. The CDR3 is 17 residues long. V lost 1 base and J lost 4; bases outside the gene matches: 5. Per germline, CDR1 LGHNA and CDR2 YNFKEQ. The CDR3 DNA follows: TGTGCCAGCAGCCAAGTACTAGCGGGGGGCCGATACAATGAGCAGTTCTTC. This gives the protein CASSQVLAGGRYNEQFF.

This chain connects TRBV7-9 to TRBJ2-2, with TRBD2 identical over 7 bases. The V gene's germline CDR1 is SEHNR and CDR2 FQNEAQ (reference sequence). This CDR3 comprises 16 residues. V lost 3 bases to trimming and J lost 3 bases; unmatched junction nucleotides: 7. The CDR3 DNA sequence: TGTGCCAGCAGCTTCGCGACTAGCCGGGACACCGGGGAGCTGTTTTTT. Translating gives CASSFATSRDTGELFF.

V gene TRBV25-1 combines with J gene TRBJ2-5; TRBD1 might be the D (8 bases). The CDR3 contains 14 residues. Between the trimmed V and J ends, which lost 2 bases and 4 bases, there was a span of 11 bases. The germline V gene has CDR1 MGHDK and CDR2 SYGVNS. In DNA, the CDR3 is TGTGCCAGCAGTGAAACAGGGGGGGCAGAGACCCAGTACTTC. Its protein is CASSETGGAETQYF.

The chain recombines TRBV28 with TRBJ1-1, with unresolved D. In germline, CDR1 is MDHEN, CDR2 SYDVKM. Trimming took 6 bases from V and 3 from J, leaving 8 bases between them. The length of the CDR3 is 12 residues. The CDR3 nucleotides are TGTGCCAGCAGCCAGGAGCACACTGAAGCTTTCTTT. The encoded protein is CASSQEHTEAFF.

Here the CDR3 reads CASSLDYPSSYNEQYF. CDR3 bases: TGCGCCAGCAGCTTGGACTATCCCAGCTCCTACAATGAGCAGTACTTC. The chain has TRBV5-1 and TRBJ2-1; D gene unclear. The closer fit of TRBJ2-7 to the DNA end suggests the J call may be wrong. This CDR3 contains 16 residues. CDR1 and CDR2 from the germline V gene are SGHRS and YFSETQ.

This clonotype has a handful of counts. The chain recombines TRBV9 with TRBJ2-3; 9 nucleotides line up with TRBD2. V lost 0 bases and J lost 4; bases outside the gene matches: 18. The CDR3 is 20 amino acids. Germline V gives CDR1 SGDLS, CDR2 YYNGEE. The DNA for the CDR3 is TGTGCCAGCAGCGTAGAACTCCCCGGGACTAGCTCGGTGAGGGCAGATACGCAGTATTTT. It specifies CASSVELPGTSSVRADTQYF.

This chain connects TRBV20-1 to TRBJ1-4, with TRBD1 identical over 8 bases. Germline V gives CDR1 DFQATT, CDR2 SNEGSKA (reference sequence). The CDR3 length is 15 residues. Trimming took 6 bases from V and 5 from J; bases not matched to a gene: 11. The CDR3 DNA reads TGCAGTGCGCCTCCGACAGGGGCGGGGAATGAAAAACTGTTTTTT. Protein sequence: CSAPPTGAGNEKLFF.

The gene calls are TRBV27 and TRBJ1-6; no clear D gene. The V end was cut by 3 bases, the J end by 7 bases, with 7 bases between. The V gene's germline CDR1 is MNHEY and CDR2 SMNVEV (reference sequence). This CDR3 is 13 amino acids long. Here the CDR3 reads CASSFHRNSPLHF. In DNA, the CDR3 is TGTGCCAGCAGTTTCCACCGGAATTCACCCCTCCACTTT.

The chain carries TRBV20-1 and TRBJ2-3; either TRBD1 or TRBD2 may supply D (6 bases each). V lost 7 bases and J lost 2, with 10 bases in between. The CDR3 consists of 12 residues. Per germline, CDR1 DFQATT and CDR2 SNEGSKA (reference sequence). CDR3 sequence (DNA): TGCAGTGGAGGGGGGCCCACAGATACGCAGTATTTT. It specifies CSGGGPTDTQYF.

This clonotype was observed a handful of times. The rearrangement uses TRBV10-3 and TRBJ2-5; no clear D gene. Between the trimmed V and J ends, which lost 3 bases and 5 bases, there was a span of 13 bases. Germline lookup yields CDR1 ENHRY and CDR2 SYGVKD. This CDR3 spans 14 amino acids. Here the CDR3 reads CAISDNGPWETQYF. CDR3 nucleotide sequence: TGTGCCATCAGTGACAACGGCCCCTGGGAGACCCAGTACTTC.

This clonotype was counted only a few times. The rearrangement uses TRBV19 and TRBJ1-5; D possibly corresponds to TRBD1 (5 bases). Germline V lookup: CDR1 LNHDA, CDR2 SQIVND (reference sequence). This CDR3 spans 14 amino acids. With 3 bases removed from V and 5 bases from J, the gap between germline ends came to 11 bases. The CDR3 DNA reads TGTGCCAGTAGTATTGTGCAGGGACATCAGCCCCAGCATTTT. This gives the protein CASSIVQGHQPQHF.

This chain links TRBV20-1 with TRBJ1-1; the D gene is possibly TRBD1 (5 bases). This CDR3 is built from 16 residues. Per the germline V gene, CDR1 is DFQATT and CDR2 is SNEGSKA (reference sequence). Trimming cost V 3 bases and J 0 bases, with 17 bases left between them. The CDR3 coding sequence is TGCAGTGCTAGGGAAGGGTGGGGGTCACTGAACACTGAAGCTTTCTTT. It yields the protein CSAREGWGSLNTEAFF.

This clonotype was counted many times. The chain uses TRBV5-1 and TRBJ2-7; the D is unclear. Trimming stripped 3 bases from V and 2 bases from J, with 12 bases between. Per germline, CDR1 SGHRS and CDR2 YFSETQ. The CDR3 runs 14 residues. In nucleotides, the CDR3 is TGCGCCAGCAGCTCTCTTGACCTACCCTACGAGCAGTACTTC. As protein: CASSSLDLPYEQYF.

Many counts were recorded for this clonotype. The chain links TRBV29-1 to TRBJ2-5; D remains unclear. Germline loops: CDR1 SQVTM, CDR2 ANQGSEA. The CDR3 is made up of 12 amino acids. V lost 1 base, J lost 4 bases, and 7 bases lay in between. The chain's CDR3 is CSVEVGRETQYF. The CDR3 DNA reads TGCAGCGTTGAAGTGGGTCGAGAGACCCAGTACTTC.

This chain uses TRBV20-1 with TRBJ1-2; D is perhaps TRBD1 (5 bases). The germline gives CDR1 DFQATT, CDR2 SNEGSKA (reference sequence). The CDR3 totals 12 residues. Here the CDR3 DNA reads TGCAGAGGAACGGGGGAAGGAAGTGGCTACACCTTC. Amino acid sequence: CRGTGEGSGYTF.

The CDR3 coding sequence is TGTGCCAGCAGCTACGCGCGCCTCCGGACAGGGAACACTGAAGCTTTCTTT. It yields the protein CASSYARLRTGNTEAFF. The chain recombines TRBV28 with TRBJ1-1; 7 nucleotides agree with TRBD1. The germline gives CDR1 MDHEN, CDR2 SYDVKM. V trimming: 6 bases; J trimming: 1 base; junction bases outside the gene matches: 14. This CDR3 is built from 17 residues.

There are a few counts of this clonotype. The gene calls are TRBV5-1 and TRBJ2-1; D possibly uses TRBD1 or TRBD2 (5 bases each). The CDR3 consists of 13 residues. Trimming took off 4 bases at V and 14 bases at J, with 19 bases between the two ends. The V gene's germline CDR1 is SGHRS and CDR2 YFSETQ. The CDR3 reads CASSLIRDPRKFF. DNA for the CDR3: TGCGCCAGCAGCCTTATTCGGGACCCTCGAAAGTTCTTC.

This chain connects TRBV13 to TRBJ2-3; TRBD2 agrees at 12 bases. The germline V gene has CDR1 PRHDT and CDR2 FYEKMQ (reference sequence). The V and J ends lost 2 bases and 4 bases, in that order; junction bases with no gene match: 7. The CDR3 is made up of 17 amino acids. CDR3 in amino acids: CASSLRSSGGAPDTQYF. CDR3 nucleotide sequence: TGTGCCAGCAGCTTAAGGTCTAGCGGGGGGGCCCCAGATACGCAGTATTTT.